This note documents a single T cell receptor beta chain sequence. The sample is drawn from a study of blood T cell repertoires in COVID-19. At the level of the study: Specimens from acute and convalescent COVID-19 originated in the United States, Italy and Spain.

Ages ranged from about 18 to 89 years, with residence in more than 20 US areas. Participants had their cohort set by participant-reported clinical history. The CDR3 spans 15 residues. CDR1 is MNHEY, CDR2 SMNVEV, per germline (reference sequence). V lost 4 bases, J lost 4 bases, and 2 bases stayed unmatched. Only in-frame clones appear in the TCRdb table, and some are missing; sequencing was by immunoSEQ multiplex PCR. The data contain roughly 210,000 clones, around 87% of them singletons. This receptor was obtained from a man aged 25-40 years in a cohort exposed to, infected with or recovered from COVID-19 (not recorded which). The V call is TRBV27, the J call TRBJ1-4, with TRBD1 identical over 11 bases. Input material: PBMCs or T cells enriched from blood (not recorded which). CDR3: CASSWGTGGNEKLFF. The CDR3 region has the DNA TGTGCCAGCAGTTGGGGGACAGGGGGTAATGAAAAACTGTTTTTT.